This T cell receptor beta chain stems from a study of vaccination and CD4 T cells after COVID-19. Background on the study: The stimulating agents, overlapping spike peptides, came from SARS-CoV-2, HCoV-NL63, HCoV-OC43 and HCoV-229E.

Regarding this clonotype: Its antigen is currently unknown.

Sequence data for DNA of cultured CD4+ T cells were generated by the Oncomine TCR Beta short-read assay. Someone extracted genomic DNA from cultured CD4+ T cells. Using its own MiXCR run on the PCR reads, TCRdb lists one record per CDR3 protein. Of approximately 15,000 distinct CDR3 sequences listed, 58% were seen once; the top ten hold roughly 12%. Regarding the study as a whole: Vaccine-specific clones in convalescent patients were spike mono-reactive in 304 of 307 cases.

The CDR3 consists of 14 residues. Trimming stripped 5 bases from V and 4 bases from J, with 14 bases between. Germline V gene data show CDR1 as SEHNR and CDR2 as FQNEAQ (reference sequence). The treatment denotes: approximately 9-day PBMC culture with coronavirus spike peptide pools or control peptides (ViraFEST assay). The chain carries TRBV7-9 and TRBJ1-1, with a tentative D call TRBD1 (5 bases). The clonotype was recovered from a human donor who had recovered from COVID-19. The specimen was CD4+ T cells from blood, cultured in vitro. This CDR3 reads CASSLNQGTTEAFF. CDR3 in DNA: TGTGCCAGCAGCCTTAACCAGGGTACCACTGAAGCTTTCTTT.